Sequencing of this T cell receptor beta chain was carried out in a study of T cell repertoires in cytomegalovirus infection (dated 2019 in TCRdb). Concerning the study at large: Alongside well-studied HLA-B-restricted epitopes, the peptide stimulations were aimed at recently identified HLA-C-restricted CMV epitopes, whose presentation resists viral immunomodulation. The HLA type of each donor mattered for the analysis, because public TCR beta signatures pointed to carriage of CMV infection along with the matching HLA type. What the work shows at the level of the full study, not this receptor alone: The ex vivo response was dominated by HLA-C-restricted CMV-specific TCR beta clonotypes, which also provided the single most frequent clonotype in two of eight donors. Cumulative frequency of public TCR beta family members discriminated carriers of CMV infection plus the relevant HLA type in this cohort and an independent approximately 400-donor cohort.

Sequencing relied on an Illumina HiSeq 1500. The public reads were quality trimmed at Q25 with fastp and then assembled into clones with MiXCR by TCRdb, keeping productive beta chains. Here each entry gathers all rows of one CDR3 protein and keeps the most common genes and DNA. Recorded for this sample are about 470,000 distinct CDR3 sequences; under 55% of them occurred a single time. About 45% of the sample is held by the ten biggest clonotypes. The CDR3 measures 14 amino acids from cysteine to phenylalanine. CDR3 DNA is the only sequence kept; it has 42 bases, read in frame from the first base. The germline V gene encodes CDR1 SGHVS and CDR2 FNYEAQ. The junction carries 10 bases between V and J, which are trimmed by 0 bases and 8 bases respectively. The sample's treatment or condition label is to be understood as: in vitro stimulation with specific CMV peptide epitopes to enrich CMV-specific T cells.

In this sample, this clonotype turned up a few times. Its target antigen remains unknown. It has no much larger one-base neighbor in the sample; base qualities were not kept. This receptor was taken from a human donor in good health (CMV status not recorded). Some clones in this sample may be carry-over from other donors' samples. Rearrangement joined TRBV7-6 to TRBJ1-4; the D gene remains uncertain. Source: cultured PBMCs, taken from culture after CMV antigen stimulation. The CDR3 protein sequence reads: CASSLAGGKEKLFF. The sequenced DNA: TGTGCCAGCAGCTTAGCGGGAGGGAAGGAAAAACTGTTTTTT.